A selection of T cell receptor beta chains follows, all from one sample in a study of T cells in Graves' hyperthyroidism and ophthalmopathy. Via MiXCR, TCRdb re-called the multiplex PCR reads, giving one row per CDR3 protein. The repertoire holds a few hundred thousand distinct CDR3 sequences, with around 16% as singletons. The sample was blood. Receptor source: a man aged 40-50 years with Graves' hyperthyroidism. CDR3s include the opening cysteine and the closing phenylalanine or tryptophan. A D gene is named only where the DNA matches it firmly. The size entry is marked missing in some rows and otherwise reads once, few, many or a size class.

J gene,D gene,V gene,clone size,CDR3 DNA,CDR3 protein
TRBJ2-3,-,TRBV28,many,TGTGCCAGCAGTTTCAGTGGGAACACAGATACGCAGTATTTT,CASSFSGNTDTQYF
TRBJ1-2,-,TRBV20-1,many,TGCAGTGCTCCGACAGGAGGTAACTATGGCTACACCTTC,CSAPTGGNYGYTF
TRBJ2-1,-,TRBV5-6,-,TGTGCCAGCAGCTCCCCGGGCAGAAATGAGCAGTTCTTC,CASSSPGRNEQFF
TRBJ1-1,-,TRBV29-1,-,TGCAGCGCCGGGGATAGGTTCACTGAAGCTTTCTTT,CSAGDRFTEAFF
TRBJ1-6,-,TRBV5-5,few,TGTGCCAGCAGCTTGGTCTCGCTGACGGATTATAATTCACCCCTCCACTTT,CASSLVSLTDYNSPLHF
TRBJ2-1,TRBD2,TRBV11-2,many,TGTGCCAGCAGCGAGCCACTAGCGGGGTATTACAATGAGCAGTTCTTC,CASSEPLAGYYNEQFF
TRBJ2-7,TRBD1,TRBV11-1,many,TGTGCCAGCAGCCCGCAGGGACAGGGTTCTAACGAGCAGTACTTC,CASSPQGQGSNEQYF
TRBJ1-5,TRBD1,TRBV5-5,many,TGTGCCAGCAGCTTGGCCCCGGGACAGGGGGCCGATCAGCCCCAGCATTTT,CASSLAPGQGADQPQHF
TRBJ1-4,TRBD1,TRBV7-3,-,TGTGCCAGCAGCTTAGGCCGGTGGGGCAGGGGGACGACTAATGAAAAACTGTTTTTT,CASSLGRWGRGTTNEKLFF
TRBJ1-1,-,TRBV24-1,many,TGTGCCACCAGTGATTCACACAGGTTAGACACTGAAGCTTTCTTT,CATSDSHRLDTEAFF